The 32 T cell receptor beta chains reported below all come from one sample, sequenced in a study of molecular identifiers for immune sequencing clone quantification. TCRdb fed the PCR reads into MiXCR, producing one record per CDR3 protein. The top ten hold roughly 0.83% of the sample, which has 550,000 to 750,000 distinct CDR3 sequences, approximately 20% seen once. Sequencing was done on a sample of naive CD8+ T cells from blood, with Jurkat cell RNA spiked in. Noted subset: FACS-sorted CD8+CD4-CCR7+CD45RA+ naive T cells. Receptors were obtained from a human donor in good health. Some libraries in this study had Jurkat cell RNA spiked in.

This clonotype was found many times. The CDR3 DNA sequence: TGTGCCAGCAGCCCGATCTGGGACAGGGAATGGGTTGACACAGATACGCAGTATTTT. Translating it yields CASSPIWDREWVDTDTQYF. The genes are TRBV9 and TRBJ2-3, with TRBD1 matching over 9 bases. Germline CDR1 is SGDLS and CDR2 is YYNGEE. CDR3 length: 19 amino acids. The V and J ends lost 4 bases and 2 bases, in that order; junction bases with no gene match: 17.

Remarks on this clonotype: Possible read error: a much larger clone is one base away. The CDR3 end shows no conserved phenylalanine or tryptophan, and so a read error is likely. The chain employs TRBV2 and TRBJ1-5; D is unclear. The CDR3 is 13 amino acids. Germline values: CDR1 SNHLY, CDR2 FYNNEI. Deletions cut 7 bases from V and 0 bases from J, with 7 bases between. The CDR3 DNA reads as TGTGCCAGCAAAGCAGGTAGCAATCAGCCCCAGCATCTT. Translation gives CASKAGSNQPQHL.

This clonotype was counted ten times or more. The chain carries TRBV28 and TRBJ2-3; the match to TRBD1 covers 8 bases. The germline gives CDR1 MDHEN, CDR2 SYDVKM. The V segment lost 5 bases and the J segment 6 bases; nucleotides outside the gene matches: 7. The CDR3 consists of 14 residues. The CDR3 loop reads CASSPDRGADTQYF. The DNA for the CDR3 is TGTGCCAGCAGTCCTGACAGGGGCGCCGATACGCAGTATTTT.

This clonotype was picked up many times. This chain uses TRBV7-2 with TRBJ2-5; 9 nucleotides match TRBD1. There are 15 residues in the CDR3. The germline V gene encodes CDR1 SGHTA and CDR2 FQGNSA. With V trimmed by 2 bases and J by 5 bases, 6 bases remained unmatched. CDR3 sequence reads: CASSLTTGGSETQYF. CDR3 nucleotides: TGTGCCAGCAGCTTAACGACAGGGGGTAGCGAGACCCAGTACTTC. Using reference TRBV7-2 and TRBJ2-5 for the parts outside the CDR3, the full variable domain is GAGVSQSPSNKVTEKGKDVELRCDPISGHTALYWYRQSLGQGLEFLIYFQGNSAPDKSGLPSDRFSAERTGGSVSTLTIQRTQQEDSAVYLCASSLTTGGSETQYFGPGTRLLVL.

This clonotype was counted at least ten times. The chain recombines TRBV19 with TRBJ2-2; 9 bases line up with TRBD1. This CDR3 has 18 amino acids. With 9 bases clipped from V and 5 bases from J, the junction kept 19 bases outside the gene matches. Germline V gives CDR1 LNHDA, CDR2 SQIVND (reference sequence). CDR3 region: CASRDRVPGTGITGELFF. The CDR3 DNA reads TGTGCCAGCAGGGATAGGGTACCCGGGACAGGGATAACCGGGGAGCTGTTTTTT.

This clonotype was observed a few times. The V and J genes are TRBV19 and TRBJ2-7; 10 bases fit TRBD1. Looked up from germline, CDR1 is LNHDA and CDR2 is SQIVND (reference sequence). This CDR3 is built from 15 residues. V lost 6 bases, J lost 3 bases, and 8 bases stayed unmatched. CDR3 DNA: TGTGCCAGTAGGGAAAGGGACAGGGGCTTCTACGAGCAGTACTTC. Translation gives CASRERDRGFYEQYF.

With respect to this clonotype: Just one base apart from a much larger clone, this may be a read error. This is likely a read error, given that the CDR3 carries no conserved phenylalanine or tryptophan at its end. This chain connects TRBV27 to TRBJ2-7; D is uncertain. The V end lost 3 bases, the J end lost 2 bases, and 14 bases lay between the germline ends. CDR3 length: 15 amino acids. Germline CDR1 MNHEY, CDR2 SMNVEV (reference sequence). CDR3 amino acids: CASSFSGTGTYEQYL. CDR3 in DNA: TGTGCCAGCAGTTTTTCAGGTACGGGTACCTACGAGCAGTACCTC.

This clonotype occurred once. The V gene is TRBV4-3, the J gene TRBJ1-5; 8 nucleotides agree with TRBD1. The CDR3 is made up of 16 amino acids. V lost 0 bases to trimming and J lost 6 bases; unmatched junction nucleotides: 7. The germline V gene encodes CDR1 LGHNA and CDR2 YSLEER. The chain's CDR3 is CASSQDSTGGVQPQHF. Here the CDR3 DNA reads TGCGCCAGCAGCCAAGATAGCACAGGGGGTGTTCAGCCCCAGCATTTT.

The gene calls are TRBV20-1 and TRBJ1-1; tentative D call: TRBD1 (5 bases). The CDR3 consists of 19 residues. Trimming left V 1 base short and J 3 bases short, with 27 bases between. CDR1 is DFQATT, CDR2 SNEGSKA, per germline (reference sequence). The CDR3 is CSARGPPSDWGLLDTEAFF. The CDR3 nucleotides are TGCAGTGCTAGAGGCCCACCGTCGGACTGGGGGTTACTGGACACTGAAGCTTTCTTT.

This clonotype has a count of ten or more. CDR3 DNA sequence: TGTGCCAGCCATGATCCGGGACTAACTAGCACAGATACGCAGTATTTT. This gives the protein CASHDPGLTSTDTQYF. The chain recombines TRBV2 with TRBJ2-3, with 7 bases matching TRBD2. The V segment lost 8 bases and the J segment 0 bases; nucleotides outside the gene matches: 11. This CDR3 contains 16 residues. CDR1 and CDR2 (germline): SNHLY, FYNNEI.

Notes on this clonotype: This likely reflects a read error, since a far larger clone is one base away. No conserved phenylalanine or tryptophan ends this CDR3, so it is likely a read error. The chain recombines TRBV19 with TRBJ2-7, with a possible D match to TRBD2 (6 bases). This CDR3 has 12 residues. The V gene lost 4 bases and the J gene lost 3 bases, with 7 bases spanning the gap. Looked up from germline, CDR1 is LNHDA and CDR2 is SQIVND (reference sequence). CDR3 sequence (DNA): TGTGCCAGTAGTAGCGGGGTCTACGAGCAGTACCTC. Translating gives CASSSGVYEQYL.

This clonotype has a count of ten or more. The genes are TRBV27 and TRBJ2-5, with D maybe TRBD2 (5 bases). Trimming took off 3 bases at V and 5 bases at J, with 13 bases between the two ends. The germline V gene has CDR1 MNHEY and CDR2 SMNVEV (reference sequence). There are 14 residues in the CDR3. CDR3 DNA sequence: TGTGCCAGCAGTTTTGTGGGAGAGGCGGAGACCCAGTACTTC. Amino acid sequence: CASSFVGEAETQYF.

This clonotype was counted many times. The chain recombines TRBV29-1 with TRBJ2-1; D is unclear. The CDR3 is 11 amino acids. V dropped 3 bases and J dropped 9 bases, with 9 bases sitting between them. Germline V lookup: CDR1 SQVTM, CDR2 ANQGSEA. In nucleotides, the CDR3 is TGCAGCGTTGAGGGTGGCGGTGAGCAGTTCTTC. Its translation is CSVEGGGEQFF.

This clonotype was counted ten times or more. The V and J genes are TRBV7-9 and TRBJ2-7; 10 positions match TRBD2. This CDR3 has 16 residues. Germline V gene data show CDR1 as SEHNR and CDR2 as FQNEAQ (reference sequence). The V gene end was trimmed by 5 bases and the J gene end by 3 bases; junction bases not matched to a gene: 10. This chain's CDR3 is CASSPPPTSGVYEQYF. The CDR3 nucleotides are TGTGCCAGCAGCCCCCCCCCCACTAGCGGGGTCTACGAGCAGTACTTC.

Comments on this clonotype: Possible read error: a much larger clone is one base away. The chain couples TRBV29-1 to TRBJ2-5; D remains ambiguous. The CDR3 totals 12 residues. Germline V CDR1 and CDR2: SQVTM, ANQGSEA. V shed 6 bases and J shed 2 bases, with 10 bases lying between them. This CDR3 reads CSVSDEQETQYF. In nucleotides, the CDR3 is TGCAGCGTCAGCGACGAGCAAGAGACCCAGTACTTC. The full variable domain, with the rest looked up from reference TRBV29-1 and TRBJ2-5, is SAVISQKPSRDICQRGTSLTIQCQVDSQVTMMFWYRQQPGQSLTLIATANQGSEATYESGFVIDKFPISRPNLTFSTLTVSNMSPEDSSIYLCSVSDEQETQYFGPGTRLLVL.

This clonotype was observed a handful of times. Being one base from a much bigger clone, this may be a read error. V usage is TRBV7-9 and J usage is TRBJ2-2; no clear D gene. The CDR3 totals 12 residues. Germline-derived CDR1 and CDR2 are SEHNR and FQNEAQ (reference sequence). V shed 5 bases and J shed 4 bases, with 5 bases lying between them. The CDR3 protein is CASSRLTGELFF. CDR3 nucleotides: TGTGCCAGCAGCCGGCTCACCGGGGAGCTGTTTTTT.

This clonotype has a handful of counts. The rearrangement links TRBV5-1 to TRBJ1-5; D not resolved. V was trimmed by 4 bases and J by 4 bases, leaving 9 bases between them. The length of the CDR3 is 13 residues. Germline V lookup: CDR1 SGHRS, CDR2 YFSETQ. CDR3 nucleotide sequence: TGCGCCAGCAGCATTTCAGAGAATCAGCCCCAGCATTTT. Its translation is CASSISENQPQHF.

This clonotype was counted a few times. The genes are TRBV4-2 and TRBJ2-3; TRBD2 agrees at 10 bases. The V gene's germline CDR1 is LGHNA and CDR2 YNFKEQ. The V segment lost 3 bases and the J segment 2 bases; nucleotides outside the gene matches: 17. This CDR3 has 20 residues. The CDR3 DNA reads as TGTGCCAGCAGCCAGGCAACTAGCGGGATAGTAATCGCTGACACAGATACGCAGTATTTT. It is translated as CASSQATSGIVIADTDTQYF.

This clonotype showed up many times. The chain recombines TRBV6-5 with TRBJ2-6; either TRBD1 or TRBD2 may supply D (5 bases each). With 2 bases removed from V and 4 bases from J, the gap between germline ends came to 9 bases. This CDR3 has 15 residues. Germline loops: CDR1 MNHEY, CDR2 SVGAGI. CDR3 sequence (DNA): TGTGCCAGCAGTTACGGGGGAACCGGGGCCAACGTCCTGACTTTC. Protein: CASSYGGTGANVLTF.

This clonotype was seen ten or more times. The CDR3 bases are TGTGCCAGCAGTGATTATCCAGCGGGAGGGTCACGCACCGGGGAGCTGTTTTTT. Protein: CASSDYPAGGSRTGELFF. The chain carries TRBV6-4 and TRBJ2-2; 10 bases agree with TRBD2. This CDR3 region has 18 residues. Germline CDR1 MRHNA, CDR2 SNTAGT. Losses at the gene ends were 3 bases for V and 4 bases for J; bases not matched to a gene: 11.

Details on this clonotype: Since a much larger clone is just one base distant, this may be a read error. The CDR3 end shows no conserved phenylalanine or tryptophan, and so a read error is likely. The chain uses TRBV27 and TRBJ2-3; D is perhaps TRBD1 (6 bases). Trimming removed 5 bases from V and 3 bases from J, with 12 bases in between. This CDR3 has 14 residues. Germline lookup yields CDR1 MNHEY and CDR2 SMNVEV (reference sequence). In nucleotides, the CDR3 is TGTGCCAGCAGTCCAGCAGGGGCGACAGATACGCAGTATCTT. This sequence encodes CASSPAGATDTQYL.

This clonotype was observed a few times. J is TRBJ1-2 and V is TRBV5-4, with D perhaps TRBD1 (5 bases). V shed 0 bases and J shed 6 bases, with 15 bases lying between them. CDR1 SGHNT and CDR2 YYREEE come from the germline V gene (reference sequence). The CDR3 totals 15 residues. This chain's CDR3 is CASSLGRGTSDGYTF. CDR3 coding DNA: TGTGCCAGCAGCTTGGGTCGGGGGACGTCGGATGGCTACACCTTC.

V and J are TRBV5-4 and TRBJ1-6; 7 positions agree with TRBD1. CDR1 and CDR2 from the germline V gene are SGHNT and YYREEE (reference sequence). V lost 3 bases to trimming and J lost 4 bases; unmatched junction nucleotides: 10. This CDR3 has 17 amino acids. The CDR3 is CASSSIGGQAYNSPLHF. CDR3 sequence (DNA): TGTGCCAGCAGCTCTATCGGCGGACAGGCGTATAATTCACCCCTCCACTTT.

The V call is TRBV7-2, the J call TRBJ2-1; D is tentatively TRBD1 or TRBD2 (5 bases each). CDR1 and CDR2 (germline): SGHTA, FQGNSA. The length of the CDR3 is 17 residues. Deletions cut 5 bases from V and 4 bases from J, with 21 bases between. The CDR3 DNA follows: TGTGCCAGCAGCCCCCTACCGGCAGGGACCGATTACAATGAGCAGTTCTTC. Amino acids: CASSPLPAGTDYNEQFF.

With regard to this clonotype: At one end, the junction sequence differs from germline, possibly due to a read error. The chain is built from TRBV20-1 and TRBJ2-1; D uncertain. The germline V gene encodes CDR1 DFQATT and CDR2 SNEGSKA (reference sequence). This CDR3 comprises 13 residues. The CDR3 protein is CSASFAETNEQLF. The DNA of the CDR3 is TGCAGTGCATCGTTCGCAGAAACGAATGAGCAGCTCTTC.

The rearrangement joins TRBV9 to TRBJ1-2; no definite D call. The V gene lost 3 bases and the J gene lost 5 bases, with 5 bases spanning the gap. This CDR3 has 11 amino acids. CDR1 is SGDLS and CDR2 is YYNGEE in the germline V gene. The CDR3 coding sequence is TGTGCCAGCAGCGCCGGTTATGGCTACACCTTC. Protein sequence: CASSAGYGYTF.

A note on this clonotype: A clone one base away is much larger, so this may be a read error. The chain is built from TRBV6-2 or TRBV6-3 and TRBJ2-3; 8 nucleotides agree with TRBD1. The J segment lost 4 bases and the V segment lost 5 bases, leaving 11 bases of the junction unmatched. The CDR3 spans 16 residues. Germline-derived CDR1 and CDR2 are MNHEY and SVGEGT. CDR3 amino acids: CASSHIAGGPADTQYF. The CDR3 DNA sequence: TGTGCCAGCAGTCACATTGCAGGGGGCCCGGCAGATACGCAGTATTTT.

The V and J genes are TRBV4-1 and TRBJ2-1; the match to TRBD2 covers 7 bases. This CDR3 comprises 18 residues. Germline V gene sequence: CDR1 MGHRA, CDR2 YSYEKL. Trimming at V came to 1 base and at J to 8 bases, leaving 17 bases not matched to a gene. Here the CDR3 DNA reads TGCGCCAGCAGCCAAGTAAGTTTTTCGGGAGGAGCGTTCGATGAGCAGTTCTTC. This gives the protein CASSQVSFSGGAFDEQFF.

The table lists this clonotype with many counts. The V and J genes are TRBV4-3 and TRBJ2-2; 9 nucleotides align to TRBD2. The CDR3 length is 19 residues. Germline CDR1 is LGHNA and CDR2 is YSLEER. The V and J ends lost 0 bases and 0 bases, in that order; junction bases with no gene match: 8. This CDR3 reads CASSQEGKRGASNTGELFF. The CDR3 DNA is TGCGCCAGCAGCCAAGAGGGCAAGCGGGGGGCGTCGAACACCGGGGAGCTGTTTTTT.

In this sample, this clonotype turned up many times. The V and J genes are TRBV20-1 and TRBJ1-6; a weak D match, TRBD1 (6 bases). Per the germline V gene, CDR1 is DFQATT and CDR2 is SNEGSKA (reference sequence). The CDR3 has 17 residues. V was pared by 0 bases and J by 4 bases, with 16 bases between. Written as DNA, the CDR3 is TGCAGTGCTAGAGATTTTCGACAGGCAGGATATAATTCACCCCTCCACTTT. It translates to CSARDFRQAGYNSPLHF.

This clonotype showed up many times. J is TRBJ2-3 and V is TRBV25-1, with D tentatively TRBD1 or TRBD2 (5 bases each). The germline V and J ends were trimmed by 6 bases and 4 bases, with 5 bases remaining between them. CDR1 MGHDK and CDR2 SYGVNS come from the germline V gene. The CDR3 is 11 amino acids. The CDR3 reads CASRGPDTQYF. CDR3 nucleotides: TGTGCCAGCAGGGGACCAGATACGCAGTATTTT. Using reference TRBV25-1 and TRBJ2-3 for the parts outside the CDR3, the full variable domain is EADIYQTPRYLVIGTGKKITLECSQTMGHDKMYWYQQDPGMELHLIHYSYGVNSTEKGDLSSESTVSRIRTEHFPLTLESARPSHTSQYLCASRGPDTQYFGPGTRLTVL.

This clonotype was observed at least ten times. The chain is built from TRBV9 and TRBJ1-1, with D hard to call. With 0 bases removed from V and 2 bases from J, the gap between germline ends came to 14 bases. The CDR3 runs to 16 residues. The germline CDR1 and CDR2 sequences are SGDLS and YYNGEE. The CDR3 protein is CASSVEGYHPNTEAFF. The CDR3 region has the DNA TGTGCCAGCAGCGTAGAAGGGTACCATCCCAACACTGAAGCTTTCTTT.